The 10 T cell receptor beta chains presented below share a single source sample, sequenced in a study of Ad26.COV2.S vaccination and SARS-CoV-2 variants. Specified treatment: over 15 received Ad26.COV2.S at low or high dose, single or two shots; about 5 received placebo; per-sample allocation not given. The study sampled participants on day 63 after the first vaccine or placebo injection. Repertoires were generated with immunoSEQ multiplex PCR, while TCRdb's copy carries only in-frame clones and drops some. Of some 350,000 clones listed, approximately 81% are singletons. The material was peripheral blood, obtained in a trial of Ad26.COV2.S vaccine versus placebo. The receptors derive from a person between 18 and 65 years old who received the Ad26.COV2.S COVID-19 vaccine or a placebo.

This rearrangement joins TRBV11-2 to TRBJ2-3; the match to TRBD1 covers 9 bases. V trimming: 2 bases; J trimming: 0 bases; junction bases outside the gene matches: 6. Germline loops: CDR1 SGHAT, CDR2 FQNNGV. The length of the CDR3 is 17 residues. The CDR3 DNA is TGTGCCAGCAGCTTAACCTCCGGGACAGGGAGCACAGATACGCAGTATTTT. Its translation: CASSLTSGTGSTDTQYF.

The rearrangement joins TRBV30 to TRBJ2-7, with 7 bases that match TRBD1. CDR3 size: 14 residues. Germline V gives CDR1 GTSNPN, CDR2 SVGIG (reference sequence). V dropped 0 bases and J dropped 3; count of bases not matched to a gene: 5. The CDR3 DNA reads as TGTGCCTGGAGTGTACCGGGACAGCGCTACGAGCAGTACTTC. Protein sequence: CAWSVPGQRYEQYF.

The chain employs TRBV12-3 or TRBV12-4 and TRBJ2-2, with D perhaps TRBD1 (6 bases). V was trimmed by 9 bases and J by 6 bases, leaving 11 bases between them. The CDR3 contains 12 residues. The CDR3 DNA is TGTGCCAGTGAACAGGGTTCCGGGGAGCTGTTTTTT. Translation: CASEQGSGELFF.

The rearrangement links TRBV9 to TRBJ2-5; unclear D gene. Trimming took 0 bases from V and 5 from J, leaving 8 bases between them. There are 13 residues in the CDR3. Per the germline V gene, CDR1 is SGDLS and CDR2 is YYNGEE. The CDR3 nucleotides are TGTGCCAGCAGCGTAGCGATAGGGGAGACCCAGTACTTC. Protein sequence: CASSVAIGETQYF.

As to this clone: The same CDR3 is also encoded by other DNA sequences in this sample. The chain carries TRBV5-4 and TRBJ1-1; the match to TRBD1 covers 8 bases. Losses at the gene ends were 3 bases for V and 1 base for J; bases not matched to a gene: 5. CDR3 length: 15 amino acids. The germline V gene encodes CDR1 SGHNT and CDR2 YYREEE (reference sequence). CDR3 DNA sequence: TGTGCCAGCAGCTCTCCTGGACAGGGGAACACTGAAGCTTTCTTT. Protein: CASSSPGQGNTEAFF.

The genes are TRBV5-1 and TRBJ2-5, with no clear D. Germline V CDR1 and CDR2: SGHRS, YFSETQ. The CDR3 consists of 15 residues. V lost 0 bases and J 4 bases, leaving 13 bases between the germline ends. CDR3 in amino acids: CASSLESARRETQYF. In DNA form, the CDR3 reads TGCGCCAGCAGCTTGGAATCGGCCAGGAGAGAGACCCAGTACTTC.

The chain carries TRBV6-5 and TRBJ2-1; D is uncertain. This CDR3 has 14 amino acids. Trimming removed 7 bases from V and 0 bases from J, with 10 bases in between. Germline V gives CDR1 MNHEY, CDR2 SVGAGI. The CDR3 region has the DNA TGTGCCAGCAACCCGTCGAGCTCCTACAATGAGCAGTTCTTC. It translates to CASNPSSSYNEQFF.

The J gene is TRBJ1-5, the V gene TRBV24-1, with D hard to call. The germline V and J ends were trimmed by 3 bases and 9 bases, with 14 bases remaining between them. Germline CDR1 KGHDR, CDR2 SFDVKD. This CDR3 has 14 amino acids. Written as DNA, the CDR3 is TGTGCCACCAGTGATAACAGTTTGGTCTGGCCCCAGCATTTT. Amino acid sequence: CATSDNSLVWPQHF.

The chain joins TRBV6-5 to TRBJ2-1; 11 bases are a match to TRBD2. This CDR3 region has 15 residues. Germline loops: CDR1 MNHEY, CDR2 SVGAGI. Trimming cost V 6 bases and J 7 bases; bases outside gene matches: 8. The CDR3 DNA follows: TGTGCCAGCAGCTTAGCGGGAGGGTTTCGGAATGAGCAGTTCTTC. Protein sequence: CASSLAGGFRNEQFF.

The gene calls are TRBV21-1 and TRBJ1-2. TRBV21-1 constitutes a pseudogene. The CDR3 runs to 18 residues. The CDR3 sequence: CASSLGDCQEQANYGYTF. CDR3 sequence (DNA): TGTGCCAGCAGCCTTGGGGACTGCCAGGAACAAGCTAACTATGGCTACACCTTC.